This TCR beta chain was recovered during a study of blood T cells in healthy people across ages. As for the study in general: About one barcoded beta molecule per two T cells came from capture by template switching. Notes on the study in general: The fall in TCR beta diversity per million T cells was roughly linear with age. A conclusive naive versus antigen-experienced comparison was prevented by the unsorted PBMCs.

Trimming removed 2 bases at V and 4 bases at J, with 5 bases between. Germline CDR1 reads SEHNR; CDR2 reads FQNEAQ (reference sequence). The CDR3 runs 12 residues. This clonotype was detected only a few times. Its specificity is not known. Through a sample-barcoded 5' primer and a J-beta primer mix, a second PCR was run for about 6 to 11 cycles. From the 5' RACE reads, TCRdb called clonotypes with MiXCR, one entry per CDR3 protein. Of 650,000 to 800,000 distinct CDR3 sequences listed, approximately 52% were seen once; the top ten hold approximately 13%. Per-sample yields of isolated PBMCs were at least 7 million.

The V gene is TRBV7-9, the J gene TRBJ1-1; D is unresolved. Material for sequencing was blood. This clonotype originated in an elderly woman in good health. Here the CDR3 reads CASSLYITEAFF. CDR3 nucleotides: TGTGCCAGCAGCTTATATATCACTGAAGCTTTCTTT.